Below are 22 T cell receptor beta chains sequenced from a single sample in a study of cytomegalovirus exposure and HLA in healthy donors. Amplification used 60 Vbeta primers and 13 Jbeta primers. Using immunoSEQ multiplex PCR, the repertoire was profiled, and TCRdb retains in-frame clones only, with some absent. This repertoire shows 150,000 or so clones, around 75% found once; its top ten account for approximately 1.8%. Material: PBMCs. The receptors come from a woman aged 18-35 years in good health and CMV-seronegative.

J is TRBJ1-2 and V is TRBV4-1; 9 bases map to TRBD1. Germline assignment: CDR1 MGHRA and CDR2 YSYEKL. V gave up 4 bases and J gave up 3 bases; unmatched junction bases: 18. The CDR3 loop spans 19 amino acids. The CDR3 sequence is CASSRVFPGTGPSDYGYTF. As DNA, the CDR3 is TGCGCCAGCAGCCGAGTTTTTCCCGGGACAGGGCCCTCCGACTATGGCTACACCTTC.

The V and J genes are TRBV6-6 and TRBJ2-7, with D perhaps TRBD2 (6 bases). V gave up 6 bases and J gave up 4 bases, with 13 bases separating them. CDR1 is MNHNY, CDR2 SVGAGI, per germline (reference sequence). CDR3 size: 13 residues. For the CDR3, the DNA is TGTGCCAGCAGCCCTCGGACTATTTACGAGCAGTACTTC. Residues: CASSPRTIYEQYF.

This clone was found a few times. V gene TRBV11-2 combines with J gene TRBJ1-2; TRBD1 matches at 8 bases. Germline CDR1 reads SGHAT; CDR2 reads FQNNGV. Trimming removed 1 base from V and 6 bases from J; junction bases left unmatched: 4. The CDR3 is 14 residues long. CDR3 region: CASSLGYRGDGYTF. The CDR3 nucleotides are TGTGCCAGCAGCTTAGGGTACAGGGGGGATGGCTACACCTTC.

The rearrangement uses TRBV18 and TRBJ2-3, with TRBD2 matching 11 bases. V gave up 4 bases and J gave up 4 bases; unmatched junction bases: 1. Germline CDR1 KGHSH, CDR2 LQKENI. This CDR3 contains 14 residues. CDR3 DNA sequence: TGTGCCAGCTCACGACTAGCGGGACCAGATACGCAGTATTTT. Translation gives CASSRLAGPDTQYF.

A few counts support this clone. The rearrangement uses TRBV7-2 and TRBJ1-3, with TRBD1 as a possible D gene (5 bases). Germline loops: CDR1 SGHTA, CDR2 FQGNSA. V lost 5 bases and J lost 8, with 19 bases in between. The CDR3 sequence is 15 residues long. The chain's CDR3 is CASSASGDVVHTIYF. Here the CDR3 DNA reads TGTGCCAGCAGCGCCTCGGGGGATGTCGTCCACACCATATATTTT.

The V and J genes are TRBV19 and TRBJ1-1; D is unresolved. Between the trimmed V and J ends, which lost 0 bases and 2 bases, there was a span of 7 bases. The CDR3 length is 14 residues. Germline CDR1 and CDR2: LNHDA and SQIVND (reference sequence). The DNA of the CDR3 is TGTGCCAGTAGTATAGACAGGATAAACACTGAAGCTTTCTTT. Protein product: CASSIDRINTEAFF.

V usage is TRBV5-1 and J usage is TRBJ1-1, with 9 bases identical to TRBD1. The CDR3 totals 13 residues. V trimming: 4 bases; J trimming: 10 bases; junction bases outside the gene matches: 8. Germline CDR1 reads SGHRS; CDR2 reads YFSETQ. CDR3 region: CASSPGDRAAAFF. CDR3 nucleotide sequence: TGCGCCAGCAGCCCGGGGGACAGGGCAGCAGCTTTCTTT.

The chain recombines TRBV6-6 with TRBJ2-7, with 7 bases aligning to TRBD1. V shed 2 bases and J 4 bases; nucleotides not matched to a gene: 8. The CDR3 extends over 15 amino acids. The V gene's germline CDR1 is MNHNY and CDR2 SVGAGI (reference sequence). The CDR3 sequence: CASSYGWDRFYEQYF. CDR3 DNA: TGTGCCAGCAGTTACGGGTGGGACAGATTTTACGAGCAGTACTTC.

The chain has TRBV5-8 and TRBJ2-1; tentative D call: TRBD2 (5 bases). The V and J ends lost 0 bases and 10 bases respectively, with 17 bases between them. The CDR3 sequence is 15 residues long. CDR1 and CDR2 from the germline V gene are SGHTS and YDEGEE. The CDR3 nucleotides read TGTGCCAGCAGCTTGGGGGAGACTACGCCTCAAGAGCAGTTCTTC. This encodes CASSLGETTPQEQFF.

The DNA of the CDR3 is TGTGCCAGCCAGCGGGAGGCCCTATACAATGAGCAGTTCTTC. Amino acids: CASQREALYNEQFF. The chain uses TRBV2 and TRBJ2-1, with 9 bases fitting TRBD2. Germline values: CDR1 SNHLY, CDR2 FYNNEI. The trim removed 8 bases at V and 4 bases at J, leaving 6 bases unmatched. This CDR3 has 14 residues.

The chain carries TRBV7-2 and TRBJ1-3; a weak D match, TRBD1 (6 bases). This CDR3 is built from 15 residues. Trimming left V 5 bases short and J 3 bases short, with 14 bases between. From germline, CDR1 is SGHTA and CDR2 FQGNSA. CDR3 protein: CASSLQGSIGNTIYF. The CDR3, as DNA: TGTGCCAGCAGCCTACAGGGTTCGATTGGAAACACCATATATTTT.

A note on this clone: The sample has other DNA sequences that encode this CDR3 too. J is TRBJ1-1 and V is TRBV18, with 8 bases that match TRBD1. The V gene end was trimmed by 3 bases and the J gene end by 1 base; junction bases not matched to a gene: 1. Germline V gene data show CDR1 as KGHSH and CDR2 as LQKENI. This CDR3 region has 14 residues. CDR3 residues: CASSPGQGNTEAFF. The CDR3 DNA sequence: TGTGCCAGCTCACCTGGACAGGGGAACACTGAAGCTTTCTTT.

The rearrangement uses TRBV5-4 and TRBJ2-3, with 10 bases identical to TRBD2. V lost 2 bases, J lost 2 bases, and 8 bases stayed unmatched. The CDR3 extends over 17 amino acids. The germline V gene has CDR1 SGHNT and CDR2 YYREEE (reference sequence). The CDR3 nucleotides read TGTGCCAGCAGCTTAGTTCTAGCGGGGGCGTCCACAGATACGCAGTATTTT. Translating it yields CASSLVLAGASTDTQYF.

V and J are TRBV14 and TRBJ2-3; 7 bases fit TRBD1. Germline V gene data show CDR1 as SGHDN and CDR2 as FVKESK. Trimming cost V 3 bases and J 1 base; bases outside gene matches: 4. This CDR3 comprises 15 residues. The CDR3 region has the DNA TGTGCCAGCAGCCACCTAACAGGGGGCACAGATACGCAGTATTTT. It yields the protein CASSHLTGGTDTQYF.

The CDR3 spells CAISVGTSGGYNEQFF. The DNA for the CDR3 is TGTGCCATCAGCGTCGGGACTAGCGGGGGGTACAATGAGCAGTTCTTC. J is TRBJ2-1 and V is TRBV10-3; TRBD2 aligns across 15 bases. CDR1 ENHRY and CDR2 SYGVKD come from the germline V gene. CDR3 length: 16 amino acids. After removal of 6 bases from V and 4 bases from J, the junction contained 4 bases not matched to a gene.

This chain joins TRBV5-1 and TRBJ2-3; 9 positions match TRBD1. Germline assignment: CDR1 SGHRS and CDR2 YFSETQ. V lost 2 bases to trimming and J lost 3 bases; unmatched junction nucleotides: 10. The CDR3 sequence is 17 residues long. The CDR3 is CASSFRQGVRLTDTQYF. The CDR3 DNA reads as TGCGCCAGCAGCTTTCGACAGGGGGTAAGGTTGACAGATACGCAGTATTTT.

The V gene is TRBV6-5, the J gene TRBJ2-7; D is perhaps TRBD1 (6 bases). The CDR3 contains 12 residues. Germline lookup yields CDR1 MNHEY and CDR2 SVGAGI. V dropped 6 bases and J dropped 12 bases, with 18 bases sitting between them. The CDR3 nucleotides are TGTGCCAGCAGGGACCCGGACAGTGCGGTGTACTTC. Its translation: CASRDPDSAVYF.

This clone has only a few counts. The chain employs TRBV6-6 and TRBJ1-5; D is uncertain. The CDR3 totals 16 residues. Germline V gives CDR1 MNHNY, CDR2 SVGAGI (reference sequence). Trimming took off 0 bases at V and 2 bases at J, with 11 bases between the two ends. The CDR3, as DNA: TGTGCCAGCAGTTACTCACCCCTCGGGGGCAATCAGCCCCAGCATTTT. It specifies CASSYSPLGGNQPQHF.

The gene calls are TRBV4-3 and TRBJ2-3; TRBD2 matches at 10 bases. Germline values: CDR1 LGHNA, CDR2 YSLEER. Unmatched junction bases numbered 9, after V lost 8 bases and J lost 7 bases. The CDR3 runs to 14 residues. The CDR3 loop is CASRVAGGTHTQYF. As DNA, the CDR3 is TGCGCCAGCCGAGTAGCGGGAGGCACCCATACGCAGTATTTT.

The rearrangement uses TRBV7-2 and TRBJ1-1, with D possibly being TRBD1 (5 bases). The V end lost 9 bases, the J end lost 1 base, and 12 bases lay between the germline ends. CDR3 length: 13 amino acids. From germline, CDR1 is SGHTA and CDR2 FQGNSA. The CDR3 here is CASCAQENTEAFF. For the CDR3, the DNA is TGTGCCAGTTGTGCACAGGAGAACACTGAAGCTTTCTTT.

This chain joins TRBV2 and TRBJ2-1, with TRBD2 matching over 10 bases. The trim removed 6 bases at V and 12 bases at J, leaving 11 bases unmatched. The germline CDR1 and CDR2 sequences are SNHLY and FYNNEI. The CDR3 covers 14 residues. As DNA, the CDR3 is TGTGCCAGCAGGGAGCGGGAGGGCCTCAACCGGCAGTTCTTC. It specifies CASREREGLNRQFF.

The chain recombines TRBV19 with TRBJ2-3; maybe TRBD1 (5 bases). CDR1 is LNHDA and CDR2 is SQIVND in the germline V gene (reference sequence). With 1 base removed from V and 3 bases from J, the gap between germline ends came to 11 bases. CDR3 length: 15 residues. This chain's CDR3 is CASSIGQGSTDTQYF. DNA for the CDR3: TGTGCCAGTAGTATAGGTCAGGGTTCGACAGATACGCAGTATTTT.